The T cell receptor (beta chain) described here comes from a study of blood T cell repertoires in COVID-19. Study background: Collection of acute and convalescent COVID-19 samples took place in the United States, Italy and Spain. Nucleic acid was either cDNA or gDNA, and it came from T cells, B-cell-depleted T cells, or PBMCs.

In the original workflow: Amplification from reference gene primers served as the basis for estimated nucleated cell counts. TCRdb's table, derived via immunoSEQ multiplex PCR, lists solely in-frame clones and lacks some. That table is the source of V, J and clone size, and D and trimming were worked out from the DNA. The profile covers 150,000 to 200,000 clones, with about 80% appearing a single time and less than 3% taken by the ten largest. The CDR3 is made up of 16 amino acids. Per germline, CDR1 SNHLY and CDR2 FYNNEI. The V end was cut by 5 bases, the J end by 7 bases, with 23 bases between. The TCR comes from a human donor with acute or convalescent COVID-19. The donor label of this sample is uncertain. The chain carries TRBV2 and TRBJ1-2, with D tentatively TRBD1 (5 bases). The sample was peripheral blood. CDR3 residues: CASSSATRAAMGGYTF. The CDR3 nucleotides are TGTGCCAGCAGTTCTGCCACCAGGGCCGCTATGGGTGGCTACACCTTC.